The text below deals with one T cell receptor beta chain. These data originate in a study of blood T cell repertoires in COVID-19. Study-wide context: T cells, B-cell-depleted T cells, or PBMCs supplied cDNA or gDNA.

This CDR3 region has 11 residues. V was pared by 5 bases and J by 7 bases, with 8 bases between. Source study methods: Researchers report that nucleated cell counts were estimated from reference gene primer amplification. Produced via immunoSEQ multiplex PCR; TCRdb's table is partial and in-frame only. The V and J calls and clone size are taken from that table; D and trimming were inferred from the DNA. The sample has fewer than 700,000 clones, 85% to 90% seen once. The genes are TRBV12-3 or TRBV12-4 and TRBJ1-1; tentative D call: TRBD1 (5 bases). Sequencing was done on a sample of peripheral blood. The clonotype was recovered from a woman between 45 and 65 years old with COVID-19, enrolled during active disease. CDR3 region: CASSIDSEAFF. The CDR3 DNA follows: TGTGCCAGCAGTATTGACAGTGAAGCTTTCTTT.